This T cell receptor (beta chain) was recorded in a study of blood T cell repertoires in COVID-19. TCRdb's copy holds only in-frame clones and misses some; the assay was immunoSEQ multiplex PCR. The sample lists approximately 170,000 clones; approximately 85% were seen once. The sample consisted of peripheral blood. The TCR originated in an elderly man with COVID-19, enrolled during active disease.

The CDR3 protein is CASSVGRGWETQYF. The CDR3 region has the DNA TGTGCCAGCAGCGTGGGGCGGGGCTGGGAGACCCAGTACTTC. The chain carries TRBV9 and TRBJ2-5; D is possibly TRBD2 (6 bases). Per germline, CDR1 SGDLS and CDR2 YYNGEE. This CDR3 comprises 14 residues. Trimming stripped 2 bases from V and 5 bases from J, with 13 bases between.